This TCR beta chain is from a study of identifying expanded T cells in peripheral blood. Whole-study results and caveats: Technical replicates showed about 1.1 changed clones; approximately 2 weeks roughly 18; four weeks 19.

About this clone itself: Its specificity is not known.

Germline V gene sequence: CDR1 PRHDT, CDR2 FYEKMQ (reference sequence). V was pared by 4 bases and J by 1 base, with 8 bases of the junction left unmatched. The CDR3 extends over 17 amino acids. The table came from immunoSEQ multiplex PCR; TCRdb's copy has only in-frame clones and leaves some out. The sample consists of approximately 100,000 clones, 87% of them appearing once. The chain is built from TRBV13 and TRBJ2-2; 8 nucleotides agree with TRBD2. The clonotype was recovered from a person between 18 and 70 years old in good health. The sequenced material came from blood. The CDR3 protein is CASSWRAGVMNTGELFF. Written as DNA, the CDR3 is TGTGCCAGCAGCTGGCGAGCGGGGGTTATGAACACCGGGGAGCTGTTTTTT.